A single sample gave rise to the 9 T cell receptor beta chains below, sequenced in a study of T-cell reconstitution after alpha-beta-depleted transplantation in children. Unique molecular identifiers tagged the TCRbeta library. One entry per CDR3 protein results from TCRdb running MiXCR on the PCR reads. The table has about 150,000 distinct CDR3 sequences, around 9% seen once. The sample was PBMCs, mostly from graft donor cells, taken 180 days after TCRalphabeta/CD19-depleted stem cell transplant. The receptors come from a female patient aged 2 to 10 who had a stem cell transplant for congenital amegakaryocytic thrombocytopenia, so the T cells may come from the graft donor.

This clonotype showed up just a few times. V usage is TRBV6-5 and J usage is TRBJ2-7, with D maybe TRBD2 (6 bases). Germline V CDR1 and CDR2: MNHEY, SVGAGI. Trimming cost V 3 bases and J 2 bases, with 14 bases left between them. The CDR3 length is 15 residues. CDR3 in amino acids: CASSYDRGIPYEQYF. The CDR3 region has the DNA TGTGCCAGCAGTTATGATCGGGGGATCCCCTACGAGCAGTACTTC.

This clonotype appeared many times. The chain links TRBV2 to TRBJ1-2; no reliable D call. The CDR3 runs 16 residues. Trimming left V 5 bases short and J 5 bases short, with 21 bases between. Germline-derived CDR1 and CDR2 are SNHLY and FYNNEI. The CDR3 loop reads CASSLLGPAFGYGYTF. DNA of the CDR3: TGTGCCAGCAGTTTACTTGGACCGGCCTTTGGGTATGGCTACACCTTC.

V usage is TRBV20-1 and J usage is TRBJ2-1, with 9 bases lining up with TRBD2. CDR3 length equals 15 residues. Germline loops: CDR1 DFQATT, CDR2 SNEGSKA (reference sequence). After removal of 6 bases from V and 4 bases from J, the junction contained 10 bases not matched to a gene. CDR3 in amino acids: CSATRTSDFYNEQFF. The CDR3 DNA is TGCAGTGCAACCCGGACTAGCGACTTTTACAATGAGCAGTTCTTC.

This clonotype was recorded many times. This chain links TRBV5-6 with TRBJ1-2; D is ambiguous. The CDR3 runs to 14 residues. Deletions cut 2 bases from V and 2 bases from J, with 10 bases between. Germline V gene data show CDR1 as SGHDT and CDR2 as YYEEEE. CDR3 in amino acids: CASSFFTANYGYTF. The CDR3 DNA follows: TGTGCCAGCAGCTTTTTTACGGCAAACTATGGCTACACCTTC.

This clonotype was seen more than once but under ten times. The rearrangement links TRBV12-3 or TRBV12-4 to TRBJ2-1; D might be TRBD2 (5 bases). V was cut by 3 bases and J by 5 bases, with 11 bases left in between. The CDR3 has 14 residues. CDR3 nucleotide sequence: TGTGCCAGCAGTTTGAGGGTACCCAACAATGAGCAGTTCTTC. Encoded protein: CASSLRVPNNEQFF.

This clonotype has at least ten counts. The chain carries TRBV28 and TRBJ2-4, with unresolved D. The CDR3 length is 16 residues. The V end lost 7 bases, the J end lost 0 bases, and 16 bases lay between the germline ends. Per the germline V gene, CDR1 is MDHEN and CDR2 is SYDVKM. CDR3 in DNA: TGTGCCAGCATTCCAGACGTAGAGTCAGCCAAAAACATTCAGTACTTC. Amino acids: CASIPDVESAKNIQYF. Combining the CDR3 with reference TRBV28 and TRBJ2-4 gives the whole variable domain DVKVTQSSRYLVKRTGEKVFLECVQDMDHENMFWYRQDPGLGLRLIYFSYDVKMKEKGDIPEGYSVSREKKERFSLILESASTNQTSMYLCASIPDVESAKNIQYFGAGTRLSVL.

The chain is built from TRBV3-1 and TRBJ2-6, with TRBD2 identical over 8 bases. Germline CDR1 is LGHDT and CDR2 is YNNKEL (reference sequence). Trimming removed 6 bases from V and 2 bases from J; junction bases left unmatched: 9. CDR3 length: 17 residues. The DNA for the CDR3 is TGTGCCAGCAGACCTTGGGCGGGGGGTGCTGGGGCCAACGTCCTGACTTTC. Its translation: CASRPWAGGAGANVLTF.

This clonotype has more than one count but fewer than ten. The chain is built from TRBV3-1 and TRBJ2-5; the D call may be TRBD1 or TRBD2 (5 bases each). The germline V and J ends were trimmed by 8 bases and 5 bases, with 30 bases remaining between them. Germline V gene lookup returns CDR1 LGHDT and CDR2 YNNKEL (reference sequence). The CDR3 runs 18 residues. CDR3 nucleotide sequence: TGTGCCAGCTCCCAACAGGCCCCCCGGGGACCAACCGGGGAGACCCAGTACTTC. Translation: CASSQQAPRGPTGETQYF.

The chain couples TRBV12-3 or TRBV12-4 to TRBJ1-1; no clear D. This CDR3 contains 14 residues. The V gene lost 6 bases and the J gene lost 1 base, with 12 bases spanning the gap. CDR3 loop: CASSPTQKNTEAFF. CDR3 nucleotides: TGTGCCAGCAGCCCTACGCAGAAGAACACTGAAGCTTTCTTT.